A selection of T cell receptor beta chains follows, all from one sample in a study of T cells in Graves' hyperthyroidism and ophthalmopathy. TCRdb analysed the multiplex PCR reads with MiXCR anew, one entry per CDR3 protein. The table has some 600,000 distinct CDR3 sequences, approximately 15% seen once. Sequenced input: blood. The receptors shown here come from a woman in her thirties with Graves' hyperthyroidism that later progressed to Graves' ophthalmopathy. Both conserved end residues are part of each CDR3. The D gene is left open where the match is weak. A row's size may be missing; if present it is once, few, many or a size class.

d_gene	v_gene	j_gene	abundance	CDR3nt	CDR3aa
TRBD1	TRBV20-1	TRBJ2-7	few	TGCAGTGCCCCCAGGGGGTTTGGCTACGAGCAGTACTTC	CSAPRGFGYEQYF
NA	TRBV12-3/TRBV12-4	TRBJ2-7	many	TGTGCCAGCAGTCCTGGGACGGAGGGCTACGAGCAGTACTTC	CASSPGTEGYEQYF
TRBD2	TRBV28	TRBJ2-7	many	TGTGCCAGCACTCTTCAGCGGGAGAGTTCGGAAGAGCAGTACTTC	CASTLQRESSEEQYF
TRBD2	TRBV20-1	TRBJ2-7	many	TGCAGTGCTAGAGATGGGGCGGGAGACACCTACGAGCAGTACTTC	CSARDGAGDTYEQYF
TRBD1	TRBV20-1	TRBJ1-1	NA	TGCAGTGGTCGGACAGGGAACACTGAAGCTTTCTTT	CSGRTGNTEAFF
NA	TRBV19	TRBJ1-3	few	TGTGCCAGTATCTCTACAGGACTAGGAAACACCATATATTTT	CASISTGLGNTIYF
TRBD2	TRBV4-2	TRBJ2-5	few	TGTGCCAGCAGCCAAGAGCGGGGGGAGACCCAGTACTTC	CASSQERGETQYF
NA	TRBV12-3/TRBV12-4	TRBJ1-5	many	TGTGCCAGCAGTGCGGGGGCGACGAATCAGCCCCAGCATTTT	CASSAGATNQPQHF
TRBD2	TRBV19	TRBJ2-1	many	TGTGCCAGTAGTATACGAGCCTGGGTAGCGGGAGGAGGACGTGATGAGCAGTTCTTC	CASSIRAWVAGGGRDEQFF
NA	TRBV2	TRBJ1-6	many	TGTGCCAGCAGCGCTACGACAGGACTCCACTTT	CASSATTGLHF
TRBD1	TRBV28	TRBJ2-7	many	TGTGCCAGCAGTTCGTTCGCCGGGGACAGGGGGTTCGGGCTGAGCTACGAGCAGTACTTC	CASSSFAGDRGFGLSYEQYF
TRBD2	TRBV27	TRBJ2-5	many	TGTGCCAGCAGTCCCCAGGCCCCCGGGGGGTACCAAGAGACCCAGTACTTC	CASSPQAPGGYQETQYF
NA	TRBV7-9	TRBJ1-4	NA	TGTGCCAGCAGCCCCACCGGGGGGATCGGGGAAAAACTGTTTTTT	CASSPTGGIGEKLFF
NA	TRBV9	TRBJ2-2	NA	TGTGCCAGCAGCGTAGGGGTAGCGGCCCCGACCGGGGAGCTGTTTTTT	CASSVGVAAPTGELFF
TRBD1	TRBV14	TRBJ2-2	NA	TGTGCCAGCAGCCAGACAGGGGTTAAGCTGTTTTTT	CASSQTGVKLFF
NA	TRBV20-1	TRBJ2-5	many	TGCAGTGCCTGGCTCGGCTGGAGGGGAGAGGAGACCCAGTACTTC	CSAWLGWRGEETQYF
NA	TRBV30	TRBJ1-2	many	TGTGCCTGGAGCGGTAACTCCAGGCCCTACACCTTC	CAWSGNSRPYTF
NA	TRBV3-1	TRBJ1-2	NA	TGTGCCAGCAGCCTCGGGATCAACTTTGGCTACACCTTC	CASSLGINFGYTF
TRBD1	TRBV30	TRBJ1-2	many	TGTGCCTGGAGCGATCCGGGACAGGGTTTCGGTGGCTACACCTTC	CAWSDPGQGFGGYTF
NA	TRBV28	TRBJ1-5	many	TGTGCCAGCAGTGGAGGTCCACATAGCAATCAGCCCCAGCATTTT	CASSGGPHSNQPQHF
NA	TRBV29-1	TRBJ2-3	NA	TGCAGCCACGGACCGAGCACAGATACGCAGTATTTT	CSHGPSTDTQYF